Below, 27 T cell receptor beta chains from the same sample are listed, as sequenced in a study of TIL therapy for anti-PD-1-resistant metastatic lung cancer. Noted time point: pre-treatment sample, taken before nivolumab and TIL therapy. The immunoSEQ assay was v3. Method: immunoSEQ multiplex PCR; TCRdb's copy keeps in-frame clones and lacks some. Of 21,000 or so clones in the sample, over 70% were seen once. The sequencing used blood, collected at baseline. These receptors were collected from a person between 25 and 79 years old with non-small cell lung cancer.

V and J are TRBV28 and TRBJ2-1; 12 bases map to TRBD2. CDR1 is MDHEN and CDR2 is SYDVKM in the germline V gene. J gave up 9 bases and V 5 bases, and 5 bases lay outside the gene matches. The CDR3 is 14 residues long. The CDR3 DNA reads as TGTGCCAGCAGTCGACTAGCGGGAGTCGGTGAGCAGTTCTTC. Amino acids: CASSRLAGVGEQFF.

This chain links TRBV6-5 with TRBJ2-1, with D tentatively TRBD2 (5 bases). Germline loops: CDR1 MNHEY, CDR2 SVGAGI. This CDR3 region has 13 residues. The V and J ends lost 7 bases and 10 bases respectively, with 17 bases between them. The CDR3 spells CASTTPSSGEQFF. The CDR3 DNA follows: TGTGCCAGCACCACACCCTCCTCGGGAGAGCAGTTCTTC.

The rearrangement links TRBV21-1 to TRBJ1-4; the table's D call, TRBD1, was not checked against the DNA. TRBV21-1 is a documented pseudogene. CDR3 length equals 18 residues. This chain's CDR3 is CASSAGQGGPSTNEKLFF. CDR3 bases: TGTGCCAGCAGCGCTGGACAGGGGGGCCCTTCAACTAATGAAAAACTGTTTTTT.

The CDR3 DNA reads as TGTGCCAGCCGGAGGCAGGGGGCCTACGAGCAGTACTTC. Encoded protein: CASRRQGAYEQYF. This chain joins TRBV6-5 and TRBJ2-7; 7 bases are a match to TRBD1. The CDR3 runs to 13 residues. V lost 8 bases and J lost 2; bases outside the gene matches: 6. The V gene's germline CDR1 is MNHEY and CDR2 SVGAGI.

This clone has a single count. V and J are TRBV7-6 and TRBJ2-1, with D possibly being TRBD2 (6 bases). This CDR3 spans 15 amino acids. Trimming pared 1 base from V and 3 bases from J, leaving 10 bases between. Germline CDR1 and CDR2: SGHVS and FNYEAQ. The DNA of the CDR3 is TGTGCCAGCAGCTTAGTTAGCGGACTCTACAATGAGCAGTTCTTC. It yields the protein CASSLVSGLYNEQFF. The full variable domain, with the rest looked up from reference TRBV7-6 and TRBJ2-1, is GAGVSQSPRYKVTKRGQDVALRCDPISGHVSLYWYRQALGQGPEFLTYFNYEAQQDKSGLPNDRFSAERPEGSISTLTIQRTEQRDSAMYRCASSLVSGLYNEQFFGPGTRLTVL.

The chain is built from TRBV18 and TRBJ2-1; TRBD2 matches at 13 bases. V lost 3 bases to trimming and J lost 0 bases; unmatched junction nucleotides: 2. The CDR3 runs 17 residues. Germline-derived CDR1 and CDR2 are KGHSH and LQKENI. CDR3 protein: CASSPRTSGGSYNEQFF. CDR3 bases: TGTGCCAGCTCACCCCGGACTAGCGGGGGCTCCTACAATGAGCAGTTCTTC.

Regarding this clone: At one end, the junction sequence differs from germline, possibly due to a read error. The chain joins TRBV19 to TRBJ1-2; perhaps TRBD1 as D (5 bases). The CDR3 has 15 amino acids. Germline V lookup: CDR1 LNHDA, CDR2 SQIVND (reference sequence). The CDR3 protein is CASSFSHRNNYGYTF. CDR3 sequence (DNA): TGTGCCAGTTCCTTTTCCCACAGGAATAACTATGGTTACACCTTC.

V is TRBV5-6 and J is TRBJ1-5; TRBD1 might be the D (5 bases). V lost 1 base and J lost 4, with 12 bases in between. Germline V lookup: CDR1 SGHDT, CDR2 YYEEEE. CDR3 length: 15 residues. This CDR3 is CASSLWRGRNQPQHF. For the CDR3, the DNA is TGTGCCAGCAGCTTGTGGAGGGGTCGGAATCAGCCCCAGCATTTT.

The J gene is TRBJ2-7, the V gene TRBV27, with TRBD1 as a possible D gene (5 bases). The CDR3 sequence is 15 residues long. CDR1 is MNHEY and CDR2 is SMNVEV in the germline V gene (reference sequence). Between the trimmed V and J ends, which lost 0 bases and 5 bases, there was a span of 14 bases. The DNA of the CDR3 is TGTGCCAGCAGTTTATCGTTTGCAGGGTCGCACGAGCAGTACTTC. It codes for CASSLSFAGSHEQYF.

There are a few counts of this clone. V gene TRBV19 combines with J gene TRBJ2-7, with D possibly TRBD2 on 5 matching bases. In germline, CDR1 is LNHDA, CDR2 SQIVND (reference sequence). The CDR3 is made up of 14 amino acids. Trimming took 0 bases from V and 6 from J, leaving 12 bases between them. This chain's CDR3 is CASSIDLIGGEQYF. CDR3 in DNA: TGTGCCAGTAGTATAGACCTCATTGGAGGCGAGCAGTACTTC. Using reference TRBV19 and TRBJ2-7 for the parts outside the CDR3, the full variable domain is DGGITQSPKYLFRKEGQNVTLSCEQNLNHDAMYWYRQDPGQGLRLIYYSQIVNDFQKGDIAEGYSVSREKKESFPLTVTSAQKNPTAFYLCASSIDLIGGEQYFGPGTRLTVT.

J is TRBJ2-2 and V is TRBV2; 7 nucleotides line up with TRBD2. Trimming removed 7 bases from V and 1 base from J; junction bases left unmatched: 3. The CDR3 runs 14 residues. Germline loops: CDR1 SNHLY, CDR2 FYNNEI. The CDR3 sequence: CASKGGRNTGELFF. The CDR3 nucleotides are TGTGCCAGCAAGGGCGGGAGGAACACCGGGGAGCTGTTTTTT.

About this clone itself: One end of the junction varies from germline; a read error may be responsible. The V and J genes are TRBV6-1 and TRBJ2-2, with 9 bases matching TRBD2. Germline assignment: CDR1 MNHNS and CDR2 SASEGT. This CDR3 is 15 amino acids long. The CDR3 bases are TGTGCCAGCAGAGAAGCGGGGGGGAACACCGGGGAGCTGTTTTTT. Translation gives CASREAGGNTGELFF.

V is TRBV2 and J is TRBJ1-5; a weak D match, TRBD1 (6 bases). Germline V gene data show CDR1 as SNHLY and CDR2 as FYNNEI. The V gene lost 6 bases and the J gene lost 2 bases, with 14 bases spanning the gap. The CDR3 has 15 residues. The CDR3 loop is CASRPRGVGNQPQHF. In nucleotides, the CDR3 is TGTGCCAGCAGACCCAGGGGTGTAGGCAATCAGCCCCAGCATTTT.

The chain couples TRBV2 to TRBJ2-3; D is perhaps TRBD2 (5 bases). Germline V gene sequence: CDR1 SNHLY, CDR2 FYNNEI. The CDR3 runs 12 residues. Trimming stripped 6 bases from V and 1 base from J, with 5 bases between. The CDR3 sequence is CASRAGTDTQYF. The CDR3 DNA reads TGTGCCAGCAGAGCGGGCACAGATACGCAGTATTTT.

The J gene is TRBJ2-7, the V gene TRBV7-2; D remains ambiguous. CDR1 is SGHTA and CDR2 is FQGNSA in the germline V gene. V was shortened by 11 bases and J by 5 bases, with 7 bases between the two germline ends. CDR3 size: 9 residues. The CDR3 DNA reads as TGTGCCCCAATGAACGAGCAGTACTTC. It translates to CAPMNEQYF.

CDR3 DNA sequence: TGTGCCAGCAGCTTGGGGCGGGGCCAAGAGACCCAGTACTTC. Translated, it gives CASSLGRGQETQYF. The gene calls are TRBV5-4 and TRBJ2-5, with a possible D match to TRBD2 (6 bases). V lost 0 bases to trimming and J lost 1 base, with 7 bases between them. Germline V gene data show CDR1 as SGHNT and CDR2 as YYREEE (reference sequence). The CDR3 length is 14 residues.

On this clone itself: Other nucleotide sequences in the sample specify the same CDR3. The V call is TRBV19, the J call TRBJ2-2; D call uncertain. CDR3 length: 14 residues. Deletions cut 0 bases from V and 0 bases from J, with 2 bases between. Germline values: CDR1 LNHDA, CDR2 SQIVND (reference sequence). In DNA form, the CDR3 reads TGTGCCAGTAGTATAGACCCGAACACCGGGGAGCTGTTTTTT. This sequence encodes CASSIDPNTGELFF.

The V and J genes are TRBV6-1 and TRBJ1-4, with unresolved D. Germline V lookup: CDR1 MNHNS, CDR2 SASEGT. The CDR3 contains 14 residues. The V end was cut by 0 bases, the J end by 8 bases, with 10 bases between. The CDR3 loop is CASSEAGIREKLFF. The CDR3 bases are TGTGCCAGCAGTGAAGCAGGGATAAGGGAAAAACTGTTTTTT.

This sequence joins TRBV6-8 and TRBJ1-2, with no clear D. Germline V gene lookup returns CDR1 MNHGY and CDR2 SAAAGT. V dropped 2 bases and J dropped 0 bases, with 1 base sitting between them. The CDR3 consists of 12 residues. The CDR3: CASSYTNYGYTF. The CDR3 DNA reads TGTGCCAGCAGTTACACTAACTATGGCTACACCTTC.

CDR3 DNA sequence: TGTGCCAGTAGTATAGATGCACAGGGTTACAATGAGCAGTTCTTC. It specifies CASSIDAQGYNEQFF. V usage is TRBV19 and J usage is TRBJ2-1; maybe TRBD1 (6 bases). V gave up 0 bases and J gave up 4 bases, with 10 bases separating them. This CDR3 is 15 amino acids long. CDR1 LNHDA and CDR2 SQIVND come from the germline V gene (reference sequence).

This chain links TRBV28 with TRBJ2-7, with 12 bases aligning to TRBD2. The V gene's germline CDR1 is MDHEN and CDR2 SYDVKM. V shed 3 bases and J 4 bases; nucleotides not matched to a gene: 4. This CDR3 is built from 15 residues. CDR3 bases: TGTGCCAGCAGTTTGTCTAGCGGGAGGGATTACGAGCAGTACTTC. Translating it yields CASSLSSGRDYEQYF.

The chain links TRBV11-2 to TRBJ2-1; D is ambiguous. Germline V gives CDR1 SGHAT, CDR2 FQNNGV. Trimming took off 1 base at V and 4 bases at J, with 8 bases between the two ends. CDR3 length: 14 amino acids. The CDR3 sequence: CASSLVDHYNEQFF. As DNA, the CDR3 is TGTGCCAGCAGCTTAGTCGACCATTACAATGAGCAGTTCTTC.

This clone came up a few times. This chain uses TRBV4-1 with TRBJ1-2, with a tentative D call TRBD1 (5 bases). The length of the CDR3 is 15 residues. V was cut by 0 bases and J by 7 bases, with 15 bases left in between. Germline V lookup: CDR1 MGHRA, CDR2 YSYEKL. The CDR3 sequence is CASSQDLLGVGGYTF. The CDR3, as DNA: TGCGCCAGCAGCCAAGATTTGTTAGGGGTAGGTGGCTACACCTTC.

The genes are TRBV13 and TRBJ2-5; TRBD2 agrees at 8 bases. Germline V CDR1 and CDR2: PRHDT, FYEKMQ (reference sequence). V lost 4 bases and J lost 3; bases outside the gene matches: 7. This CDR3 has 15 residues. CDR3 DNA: TGTGCCAGCAGCTCGAGCGGGAGTGGTGAAGAGACCCAGTACTTC. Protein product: CASSSSGSGEETQYF. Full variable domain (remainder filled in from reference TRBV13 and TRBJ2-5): AAGVIQSPRHLIKEKRETATLKCYPIPRHDTVYWYQQGPGQDPQFLISFYEKMQSDKGSIPDRFSAQQFSDYHSELNMSSLELGDSALYFCASSSSGSGEETQYFGPGTRLLVL.

The CDR3 reads CASSETGDYGYTF. DNA of the CDR3: TGTGCCAGCAGTGAGACAGGGGACTATGGCTACACCTTC. The V and J genes are TRBV28 and TRBJ1-2; 8 positions agree with TRBD1. The V and J ends lost 5 bases and 3 bases, in that order; junction bases with no gene match: 2. The CDR3 consists of 13 residues. The germline V gene encodes CDR1 MDHEN and CDR2 SYDVKM.

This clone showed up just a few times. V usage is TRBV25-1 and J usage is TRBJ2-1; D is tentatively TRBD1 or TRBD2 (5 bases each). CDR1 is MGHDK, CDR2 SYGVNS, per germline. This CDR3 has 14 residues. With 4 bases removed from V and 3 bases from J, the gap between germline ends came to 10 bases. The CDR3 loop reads CASSGGNFYNEQFF. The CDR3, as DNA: TGTGCCAGCAGTGGGGGGAACTTCTACAATGAGCAGTTCTTC.

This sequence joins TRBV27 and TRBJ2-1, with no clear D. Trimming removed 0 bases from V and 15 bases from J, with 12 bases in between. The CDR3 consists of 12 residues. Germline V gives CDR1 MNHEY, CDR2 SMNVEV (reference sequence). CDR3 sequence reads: CASSLSMRWLFF. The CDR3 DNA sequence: TGTGCCAGCAGTTTATCCATGCGATGGTTGTTCTTC.